This section outlines one T cell receptor (beta chain) sequence together with its context. Its antigen is still unknown. Per-nucleotide qualities are absent, and no much larger clonotype sits a single base away. Between the V and J ends, shortened by 7 bases and 0 bases respectively, the junction contains 16 bases. The germline V gene (reference sequence) gives CDR1 as MNHNY and CDR2 as SVGAGI. There are 15 amino acids in the CDR3, from cysteine to phenylalanine inclusive. Here the CDR3 DNA is all that survives: 45 bases in frame from base 1. The source of the sample is a study of PD-L1 blockade in urothelial cancer (dated by TCRdb to 2017 to 2019). About the study as a whole: Every patient began therapy in about 2014 and was given atezolizumab 1,200 mg intravenously every 3 weeks. About 90% of the roughly 29 patients were males with bladder-origin urothelial cancer, and about 65% of the roughly 30 reported a prior smoking history. An ECOG performance status of 0 or 1 was recorded for the patients, and 0 to 3 prior chemotherapy regimens had been received by the patients. Blood samples were analyzed at 3 weeks after treatment start (second dose) and at 6 weeks after treatment start. Blood samples gave median yields of about 150,000 T cells and more than 80,000 unique TCRs, along with a median clonality of approximately 0.08. An exploratory multi-omic analysis was conducted of the somatic, immune and clinical correlates of response to PD-L1 blockade with atezolizumab in urothelial cancer. Pretreatment tumor samples and matched peripheral blood, collected serially before and after atezolizumab treatment, underwent TCR sequencing. Durable clinical benefit meant progression-free survival longer than 6 months, and TCR features were also tested against progression-free and overall survival. In the same patients who had TCR sequencing, pretreatment tumors also underwent whole exome sequencing and RNA sequencing. Durable clinical benefit was achieved by nine patients but not by the remaining 20. Approximately 29 patients had pretreatment blood TCR-seq, around 25 had at least one posttreatment blood collection, and around 25 had tumor TCR-seq. Results and caveats for the whole study, not just this receptor: Among patients with durable benefit, tumor-associated TCR clones showed greater expansion in peripheral blood 3 weeks after treatment started (n = 22, p = 0.022). Small sample size (n ≈ 28) and many exploratory analyses mean the results are intended to be hypothesis-generating. A pretreatment peripheral blood TCR clonality below the median was linked to improved progression-free and overall survival.

Synthetic TCR analog templates were spiked into each PCR so that absolute template abundance could be estimated from read counts. TCRbeta CDR3 regions were amplified from genomic DNA with bias-controlled V and J gene primers using the immunoSEQ assay. Sequencing of rearranged TCRbeta segments was done at approximately 20X coverage. The paper's processing steps were these. Sequencing errors were corrected by clustering and CDR3s were annotated against IMGT to assign V, D and J genes. Only productive TCRbeta rearrangements were used in downstream analyses, excluding out-of-frame or stop-codon sequences. Clonality was calculated as one minus the Shannon entropy normalized by the log of the number of unique productive sequences. Clones differing between time points or between blood and tumor were identified using Fisher's exact test with Benjamini-Hochberg correction, with an adjusted p below 0.01 applied as the threshold. In its TCRdb copy, this immuneACCESS table keeps in-frame sequences only and misses some clones. Where compared with another copy, unresolved V genes explain less than half of these, and the others have no known cause. For V, J and clone size, that table is used; D and trimming come from the DNA. The sample contains around 49,000 clones, 88% of them found a single time. The ten largest clones capture less than 3% of the sample.

Read against the paper, the sample's time point label means: peripheral blood 6 weeks after treatment start. A total of about 31 patients with locally advanced or metastatic urothelial carcinoma, treated at Memorial Sloan Kettering on a trial protocol, made up the cohort. Peripheral blood mononuclear cells were collected pretreatment and during treatment, with between 1 and 8 total time points per patient. The Qiagen DNeasy Blood extraction kit was used to purify genomic DNA from total PBMCs and tumor samples. PBMCs were collected pretreatment and during treatment, and were isolated and stored as previously described.

This sequence originates from a man aged 60-69 years with urothelial cancer. Recombination joined TRBV6-6 with TRBJ2-7, with a weak D call of TRBD1 (6 bases match). This specimen was PBMCs, taken around atezolizumab (anti-PD-L1) treatment. The DNA sequence reads TGTGCCAGCACCCAATCCCGGGACAACTCCTACGAGCAGTACTTC. Protein translation: CASTQSRDNSYEQYF.